This T cell receptor beta chain emerged from a study of T cells in localized non-small cell lung cancer. The table came from immunoSEQ multiplex PCR; TCRdb's copy has only in-frame clones and leaves some out. This table holds 30,000 to 45,000 clones, roughly nine tenths found once. The CDR3 spans 16 residues. The V end was cut by 0 bases, the J end by 0 bases, with 10 bases between. The germline V gene has CDR1 SGHKS and CDR2 YYEKEE (reference sequence). Sequencing used peripheral blood, obtained before any cancer treatment. The receptor was isolated from a woman between 35 and 70 years old with stage I lung adenocarcinoma. The V call is TRBV5-5, the J call TRBJ2-1, with D perhaps matching TRBD1 or TRBD2 (6 bases each). The CDR3 DNA is TGTGCCAGCAGCTTGGGGGGGGCGAGCTCCTACAATGAGCAGTTCTTC. It yields the protein CASSLGGASSYNEQFF. Full variable domain (outside the CDR3, taken from reference TRBV5-5 and TRBJ2-1): DAGVTQSPTHLIKTRGQQVTLRCSPISGHKSVSWYQQVLGQGPQFIFQYYEKEERGRGNFPDRFSARQFPNYSSELNVNALLLGDSALYLCASSLGGASSYNEQFFGPGTRLTVL.